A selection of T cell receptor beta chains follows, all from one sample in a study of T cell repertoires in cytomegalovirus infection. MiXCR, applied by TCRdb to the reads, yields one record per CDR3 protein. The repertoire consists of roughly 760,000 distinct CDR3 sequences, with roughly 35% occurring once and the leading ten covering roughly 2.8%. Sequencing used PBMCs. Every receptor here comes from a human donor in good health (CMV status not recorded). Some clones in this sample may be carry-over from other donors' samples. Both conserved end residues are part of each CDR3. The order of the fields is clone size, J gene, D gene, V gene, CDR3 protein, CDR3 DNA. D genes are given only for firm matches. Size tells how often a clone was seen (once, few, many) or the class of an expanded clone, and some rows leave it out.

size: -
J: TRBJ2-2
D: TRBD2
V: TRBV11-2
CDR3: CASSPYYSGRNTGELFF
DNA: TGTGCCAGCAGCCCCTACTATAGCGGGAGAAACACCGGGGAGCTGTTTTTT

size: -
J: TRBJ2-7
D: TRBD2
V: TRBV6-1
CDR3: CASSYTLAGGFYEQYF
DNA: TGTGCCAGCAGTTACACCCTAGCGGGAGGTTTCTACGAGCAGTACTTC

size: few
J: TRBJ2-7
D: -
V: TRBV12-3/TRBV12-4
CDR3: CASSSHRYEQYF
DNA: TGTGCCAGCAGTTCCCACCGCTACGAGCAGTACTTC

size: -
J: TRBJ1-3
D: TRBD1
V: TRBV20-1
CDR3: CSARGQGANTIYF
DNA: TGCAGTGCTAGAGGGCAGGGGGCGAACACCATATATTTT

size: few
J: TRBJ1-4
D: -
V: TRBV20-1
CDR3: CSASRETPATNEKLFF
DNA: TGCAGTGCCTCACGAGAGACCCCCGCAACTAATGAAAAACTGTTTTTT

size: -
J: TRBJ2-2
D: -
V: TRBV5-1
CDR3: CASSLVNGVTGELFF
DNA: TGCGCCAGCAGCTTGGTTAACGGAGTCACCGGGGAGCTGTTTTTT

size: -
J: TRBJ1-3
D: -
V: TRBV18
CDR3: CASSPLSGEGAGNTIYF
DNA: TGTGCCAGCTCACCGCTTTCGGGAGAAGGTGCAGGAAACACCATATATTTT

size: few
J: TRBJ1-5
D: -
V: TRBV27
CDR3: CASSSLDQPQHF
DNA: TGTGCCAGCAGTTCCCTCGATCAGCCCCAGCATTTT

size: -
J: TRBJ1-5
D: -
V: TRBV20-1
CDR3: CSARIDSNQTQHF
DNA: TGCAGTGCTCGGATTGATAGCAATCAGACCCAGCATTTT

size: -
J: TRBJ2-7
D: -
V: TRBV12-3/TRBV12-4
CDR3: CASSFQQGMGEQYF
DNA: TGTGCCAGCAGTTTTCAGCAGGGGATGGGCGAGCAGTACTTC

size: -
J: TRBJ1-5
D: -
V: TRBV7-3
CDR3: CASSLGAKEIGNQPQHF
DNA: TGTGCCAGCAGCTTAGGGGCAAAAGAGATAGGCAATCAGCCCCAGCATTTT

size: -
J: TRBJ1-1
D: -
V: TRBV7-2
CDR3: CASNFDRGAGTEAFF
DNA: TGTGCCAGCAACTTCGACCGAGGAGCGGGCACTGAAGCTTTCTTT

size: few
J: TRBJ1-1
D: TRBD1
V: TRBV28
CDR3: CASLTGGIMNTEAFF
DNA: TGTGCCAGCCTGACAGGGGGTATTATGAACACTGAAGCTTTCTTT

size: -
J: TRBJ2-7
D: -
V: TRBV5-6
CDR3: CASSLDAGIRGYEQYF
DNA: TGTGCCAGCAGCTTGGATGCAGGGATTAGAGGCTACGAGCAGTACTTC

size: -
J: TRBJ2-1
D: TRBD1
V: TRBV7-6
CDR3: CASSRGTDYNEQFF
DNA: TGTGCCAGCAGCCGAGGGACAGATTACAATGAGCAGTTCTTC

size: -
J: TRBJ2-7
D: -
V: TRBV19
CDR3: CASSILDRYEQYF
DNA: TGTGCCAGTAGTATTCTGGACCGCTACGAGCAGTACTTC

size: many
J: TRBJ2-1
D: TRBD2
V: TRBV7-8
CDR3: CASSLELAVGDNEQFF
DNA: TGTGCCAGCAGCTTAGAACTAGCGGTAGGGGACAATGAGCAGTTCTTC

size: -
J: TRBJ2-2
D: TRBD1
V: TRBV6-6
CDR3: CASIQGAITGELFF
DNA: TGTGCCAGTATACAGGGGGCGATCACCGGGGAGCTGTTTTTT

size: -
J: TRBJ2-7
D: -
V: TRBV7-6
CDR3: CSSSPGHLYEQYF
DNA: TGTTCCAGCAGCCCGGGACATCTCTACGAGCAGTACTTC

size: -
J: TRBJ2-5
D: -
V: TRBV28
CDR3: CASSVQTDGQETQYF
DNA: TGTGCCAGCAGTGTCCAGACGGACGGCCAAGAGACCCAGTACTTC

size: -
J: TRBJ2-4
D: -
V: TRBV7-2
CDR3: CASSPRDLLAKNIQYF
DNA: TGTGCCAGCAGCCCCCGGGACTTACTAGCCAAAAACATTCAGTACTTC

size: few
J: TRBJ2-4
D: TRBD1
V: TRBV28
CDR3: CASLPGQGPLAKNIQYF
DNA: TGTGCCAGCCTACCGGGACAGGGGCCCTTAGCCAAAAACATTCAGTACTTC

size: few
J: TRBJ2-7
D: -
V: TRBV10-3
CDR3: CAISDKPGEQYF
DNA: TGTGCCATCAGTGACAAGCCCGGGGAGCAGTACTTC

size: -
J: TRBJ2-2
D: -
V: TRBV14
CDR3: CASSQERSGTRNTGELFF
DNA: TGTGCCAGCAGCCAAGAAAGGTCCGGGACAAGGAACACCGGGGAGCTGTTTTTT

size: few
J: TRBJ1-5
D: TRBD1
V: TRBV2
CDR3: CASSYLGTAIEPQHF
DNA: TGTGCCAGCAGCTATCTCGGGACAGCGATAGAGCCCCAGCATTTT

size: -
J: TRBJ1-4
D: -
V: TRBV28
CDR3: CASRVGTNEKLFF
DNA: TGTGCCAGCAGGGTAGGCACTAATGAAAAACTGTTTTTT

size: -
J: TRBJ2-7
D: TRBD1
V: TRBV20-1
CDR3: CSALEGAGLGDEQYF
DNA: TGCAGTGCCCTAGAGGGGGCAGGGTTGGGGGACGAGCAGTACTTC

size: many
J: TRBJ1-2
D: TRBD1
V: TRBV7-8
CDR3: CASSLGAGQLANYGYTF
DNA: TGTGCCAGCAGCCTGGGGGCGGGACAGCTCGCTAACTATGGCTACACCTTC

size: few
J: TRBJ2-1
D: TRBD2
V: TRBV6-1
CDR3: CATKLAETYNEQFF
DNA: TGTGCCACCAAACTAGCGGAAACCTACAATGAGCAGTTCTTC

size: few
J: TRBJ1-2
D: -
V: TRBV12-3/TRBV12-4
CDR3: CATPGTGGYTF
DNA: TGTGCCACCCCAGGGACGGGTGGCTACACCTTC

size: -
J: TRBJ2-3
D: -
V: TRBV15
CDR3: CATSRDLGAVGTDTQYF
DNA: TGTGCCACCAGCAGAGATTTAGGTGCGGTAGGGACAGATACGCAGTATTTT

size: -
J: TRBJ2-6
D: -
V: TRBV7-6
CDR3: CASSLQDSGANVLTF
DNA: TGTGCCAGCAGCTTACAGGACTCTGGGGCCAACGTCCTGACTTTC

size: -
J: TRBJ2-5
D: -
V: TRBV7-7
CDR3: CASSPTVGVLKETQYF
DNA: TGTGCTAGCAGCCCCACCGTCGGGGTTTTGAAAGAGACCCAGTACTTC

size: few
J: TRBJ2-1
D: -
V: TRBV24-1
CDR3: CATSDPDYQSYNEQFF
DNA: TGTGCCACCAGTGACCCCGACTACCAATCCTACAATGAGCAGTTCTTC

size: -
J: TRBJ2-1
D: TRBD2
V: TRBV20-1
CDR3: CSARASGKAYNEQFF
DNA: TGCAGTGCTAGGGCTAGCGGGAAAGCCTACAATGAGCAGTTCTTC

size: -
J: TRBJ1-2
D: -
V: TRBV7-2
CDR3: CARSPDSQYGYTF
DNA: TGTGCCAGAAGCCCGGACTCACAATATGGCTACACCTTC

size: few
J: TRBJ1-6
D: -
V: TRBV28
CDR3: CASDGRLSPLHF
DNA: TGTGCCAGCGACGGACGTCTTTCACCCCTCCACTTT

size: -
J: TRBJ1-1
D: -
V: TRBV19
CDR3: CASSIGAGRYTEAFF
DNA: TGTGCCAGTAGTATTGGGGCAGGGCGATACACTGAAGCTTTCTTT

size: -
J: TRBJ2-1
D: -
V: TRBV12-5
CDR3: CASGLGHEQFF
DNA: TGTGCTAGTGGTTTGGGGCATGAGCAGTTCTTC

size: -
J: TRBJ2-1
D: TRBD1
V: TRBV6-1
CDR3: CASNPRDSQYNEQFF
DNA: TGTGCCAGCAATCCCCGGGACAGTCAATACAATGAGCAGTTCTTC

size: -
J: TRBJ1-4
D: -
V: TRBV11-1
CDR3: CASSFGGVVGEKLFF
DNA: TGTGCCAGCAGCTTCGGGGGTGTCGTTGGTGAAAAACTGTTTTTT

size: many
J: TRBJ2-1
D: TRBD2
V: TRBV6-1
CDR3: CASRPRASGATYNEQFF
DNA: TGTGCCAGCAGGCCACGGGCTAGCGGGGCTACCTACAATGAGCAGTTCTTC

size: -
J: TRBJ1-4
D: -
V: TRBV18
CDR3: CASSPTALREKLFF
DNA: TGTGCCAGCTCACCAACGGCCCTACGAGAAAAACTGTTTTTT

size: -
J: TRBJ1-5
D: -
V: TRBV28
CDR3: CASSVTPRGPPQHF
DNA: TGTGCCAGCAGCGTCACCCCACGGGGGCCGCCCCAGCATTTT

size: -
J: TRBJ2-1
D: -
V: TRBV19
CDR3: CASRDQQGRKQFF
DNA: TGTGCCAGTCGGGACCAGCAAGGACGGAAGCAGTTCTTC

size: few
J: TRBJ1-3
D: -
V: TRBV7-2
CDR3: CASSLDVLGGGNTIYF
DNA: TGTGCCAGCAGCTTAGACGTACTAGGGGGGGGAAACACCATATATTTT